This passage covers 29 T cell receptor beta chains from one sample sequenced in a study of cytomegalovirus exposure and HLA in healthy donors. Primers included in the PCR were 60 Vbeta and 13 Jbeta primers. Clones were sequenced by immunoSEQ multiplex PCR, and TCRdb holds only the in-frame ones, with some missing. The sample table includes 50,000 to 70,000 clones. Sample: PBMCs. These receptors all stem from a woman younger than 30 in good health and CMV-seronegative.

The chain recombines TRBV30 with TRBJ2-1; 10 bases match TRBD2. In germline, CDR1 is GTSNPN, CDR2 SVGIG (reference sequence). V lost 0 bases, J lost 1 base, and 3 bases stayed unmatched. The length of the CDR3 is 16 residues. CDR3 sequence reads: CAWSVRTSGSYNEQFF. The CDR3 coding sequence is TGTGCCTGGAGTGTCCGGACTAGCGGATCCTACAATGAGCAGTTCTTC.

The chain recombines TRBV1 with TRBJ2-3; whether TRBD2, the table's D call, matches the DNA was not checked. TRBV1 is labeled a pseudogene. This CDR3 contains 14 residues. This CDR3 is CTSSQLRRGAAQYF. DNA of the CDR3: TGCACCAGCAGCCAACTAAGACGGGGGGCTGCGCAGTATTTT.

The DNA for the CDR3 is TGTGCCAGCAGTGAATATACCGGCAGGGGGCGTGGGGAGACCCAGTACTTC. Amino acids: CASSEYTGRGRGETQYF. The V call is TRBV25-1, the J call TRBJ2-5; 8 positions agree with TRBD1. J lost 5 bases, V lost 0 bases, and 11 bases had no gene match. Germline V CDR1 and CDR2: MGHDK, SYGVNS. The CDR3 spans 17 residues.

The rearrangement uses TRBV5-1 and TRBJ1-2; 8 bases line up with TRBD1. Germline assignment: CDR1 SGHRS and CDR2 YFSETQ. The CDR3 is 15 amino acids. V gave up 0 bases and J gave up 3 bases; unmatched junction bases: 4. CDR3 residues: CASSLGQGADYGYTF. CDR3 bases: TGCGCCAGCAGCTTGGGGCAGGGGGCGGACTATGGCTACACCTTC.

The chain combines TRBV5-4 with TRBJ2-3; TRBD2 aligns across 8 bases. The CDR3 runs to 15 residues. The V gene's germline CDR1 is SGHNT and CDR2 YYREEE (reference sequence). Trimming at V came to 3 bases and at J to 5 bases, leaving 8 bases not matched to a gene. The chain's CDR3 is CASSYSGKEEDTQYF. CDR3 coding DNA: TGTGCCAGCAGCTATAGCGGGAAAGAGGAAGATACGCAGTATTTT. The full variable domain, its missing parts supplied by reference TRBV5-4 and TRBJ2-3, is ETGVTQSPTHLIKTRGQQVTLRCSSQSGHNTVSWYQQALGQGPQFIFQYYREEENGRGNFPPRFSGLQFPNYSSELNVNALELDDSALYLCASSYSGKEEDTQYFGPGTRLTVL.

The chain couples TRBV9 to TRBJ2-1; TRBD1 aligns across 9 bases. The length of the CDR3 is 16 residues. V dropped 2 bases and J dropped 0; count of bases not matched to a gene: 3. Germline CDR1 reads SGDLS; CDR2 reads YYNGEE. CDR3 sequence reads: CASSVGQGSSYNEQFF. CDR3 DNA: TGTGCCAGCAGCGTTGGACAGGGGAGCTCCTACAATGAGCAGTTCTTC. The variable domain in full, completed from reference TRBV9 and TRBJ2-1, reads DSGVTQTPKHLITATGQRVTLRCSPRSGDLSVYWYQQSLDQGLQFLIQYYNGEERAKGNILERFSAQQFPDLHSELNLSSLELGDSALYFCASSVGQGSSYNEQFFGPGTRLTVL.

CDR3 protein: CASSTNSADQPQHF. In DNA form, the CDR3 reads TGTGCCAGCAGCACAAACTCGGCGGATCAGCCCCAGCATTTT. The rearrangement uses TRBV9 and TRBJ1-5; D is unresolved. The V end was cut by 4 bases, the J end by 5 bases, with 13 bases between. The CDR3 totals 14 residues. The germline gives CDR1 SGDLS, CDR2 YYNGEE.

The CDR3 coding sequence is TGTGCCTGCCTAGCGGGAGGAACGGCAGATACGCAGTATTTT. Protein sequence: CACLAGGTADTQYF. The V gene is TRBV30, the J gene TRBJ2-3; 11 bases agree with TRBD2. With 6 bases clipped from V and 4 bases from J, the junction kept 6 bases outside the gene matches. CDR1 and CDR2 from the germline V gene are GTSNPN and SVGIG (reference sequence). The CDR3 contains 14 residues.

The chain joins TRBV7-9 to TRBJ2-1; 9 positions agree with TRBD2. The length of the CDR3 is 14 residues. Losses at the gene ends were 6 bases for V and 6 bases for J; bases not matched to a gene: 6. The germline V gene has CDR1 SEHNR and CDR2 FQNEAQ (reference sequence). The CDR3 DNA reads as TGTGCCAGCAGACGGGGTAGCGGGAGCAATGAGCAGTTCTTC. Translating it yields CASRRGSGSNEQFF.

The gene calls are TRBV4-1 and TRBJ1-1; maybe TRBD1 (5 bases). The CDR3 extends over 14 amino acids. Germline assignment: CDR1 MGHRA and CDR2 YSYEKL. V gave up 2 bases and J gave up 5 bases, with 12 bases separating them. The CDR3 DNA is TGCGCCAGCAGCCAAAATACCAGGGTGACTGAAGCTTTCTTT. This sequence encodes CASSQNTRVTEAFF.

The chain carries TRBV18 and TRBJ2-7; TRBD2 is a possible D gene (5 bases). V was pared by 0 bases and J by 5 bases, with 8 bases between. The CDR3 totals 13 residues. From germline, CDR1 is KGHSH and CDR2 LQKENI. Here the CDR3 DNA reads TGTGCCAGCTCACCACCTGTACTAGACGAGCAGTACTTC. As protein: CASSPPVLDEQYF.

This chain links TRBV15 with TRBJ1-2; 7 bases agree with TRBD1. Germline loops: CDR1 LNHNV, CDR2 YYDKDF (reference sequence). J lost 3 bases, V lost 3 bases, and 13 bases had no gene match. The CDR3 runs 17 residues. CDR3 DNA sequence: TGTGCCACCAGCAGGAACAAAGGGACAGACAAGTACTATGGCTACACCTTC. It specifies CATSRNKGTDKYYGYTF.

The genes are TRBV6-1 and TRBJ2-7, with 7 bases aligning to TRBD1. V shed 5 bases and J 1 base; nucleotides not matched to a gene: 8. Germline values: CDR1 MNHNS, CDR2 SASEGT. The CDR3 runs to 15 residues. The CDR3 nucleotides read TGTGCCAGCAGTATGTTGACAGGGAGTTCCTACGAGCAGTACTTC. It codes for CASSMLTGSSYEQYF.

The chain combines TRBV19 with TRBJ1-3; D not resolved. Germline V lookup: CDR1 LNHDA, CDR2 SQIVND (reference sequence). CDR3 size: 13 residues. Trimming cost V 9 bases and J 0 bases, with 9 bases left between them. CDR3 DNA: TGTGCCAGCCTTACATACTCTGGAAACACCATATATTTT. Amino acid sequence: CASLTYSGNTIYF.

The chain uses TRBV7-2 and TRBJ1-4, with a weak D call TRBD1 (6 bases). Trimming took off 8 bases at V and 8 bases at J, with 21 bases between the two ends. This CDR3 contains 15 residues. CDR1 and CDR2 (germline): SGHTA, FQGNSA. The CDR3 DNA reads as TGTGCCAGCCGCCTGGTTGTGGACAGAGGAGAAAAACTGTTTTTT. This translates into CASRLVVDRGEKLFF.

V is TRBV28 and J is TRBJ2-7; D is uncertain. This CDR3 region has 12 residues. The V gene's germline CDR1 is MDHEN and CDR2 SYDVKM. V gave up 2 bases and J gave up 4 bases, with 6 bases separating them. The CDR3 nucleotides are TGTGCCAGCAGTTTAGGTACTTACGAGCAGTACTTC. Protein: CASSLGTYEQYF.

This chain uses TRBV2 with TRBJ1-2; no firm D call. The CDR3 is made up of 13 amino acids. Germline V gene data show CDR1 as SNHLY and CDR2 as FYNNEI. V was shortened by 7 bases and J by 4 bases, with 13 bases between the two germline ends. In nucleotides, the CDR3 is TGTGCCAGCATTCAGGACTTCCTCTATGGCTACACCTTC. Residues: CASIQDFLYGYTF.

The V gene is TRBV30, the J gene TRBJ2-1, with D possibly being TRBD2 (6 bases). The CDR3 has 12 residues. Germline V lookup: CDR1 GTSNPN, CDR2 SVGIG (reference sequence). The CDR3 loop is CASAGGYNEQFF. The DNA of the CDR3 is TGTGCTTCGGCCGGGGGCTACAATGAGCAGTTCTTC.

V and J are TRBV4-2 and TRBJ1-6; D is possibly TRBD1 (5 bases). With 3 bases removed from V and 9 bases from J, the gap between germline ends came to 12 bases. Germline loops: CDR1 LGHNA, CDR2 YNFKEQ. The CDR3 is 14 amino acids. Here the CDR3 reads CASSQGQGSSPLHF. DNA of the CDR3: TGTGCCAGCAGCCAGGGGCAGGGAAGTTCACCCCTCCACTTT.

The V gene is TRBV30, the J gene TRBJ2-7; 7 bases match TRBD1. V lost 4 bases, J lost 0 bases, and 3 bases stayed unmatched. This CDR3 has 13 amino acids. Germline V gene data show CDR1 as GTSNPN and CDR2 as SVGIG (reference sequence). DNA of the CDR3: TGTGCCTGGAACAGGGGCACCTCCTACGAGCAGTACTTC. Residues: CAWNRGTSYEQYF. Full variable domain (remainder filled in from reference TRBV30 and TRBJ2-7): SQTIHQWPATLVQPVGSPLSLECTVEGTSNPNLYWYRQAAGRGLQLLFYSVGIGQISSEVPQNLSASRPQDRQFILSSKKLLLSDSGFYLCAWNRGTSYEQYFGPGTRLTVT.

As to this clone: The junction does not match germline at one end; this may be a read error. This chain links TRBV18 with TRBJ1-6; D not certain. CDR3 length: 12 amino acids. Per germline, CDR1 KGHSH and CDR2 LQKENI. The CDR3, as DNA: TGTGCCAGCTCCCACGATAATTCACCCCTACACTTT. Translated, it gives CASSHDNSPLHF.

The V call is TRBV18, the J call TRBJ2-7, with TRBD1 matching 11 bases. Germline CDR1 and CDR2: KGHSH and LQKENI. Losses at the gene ends were 3 bases for V and 6 bases for J; bases not matched to a gene: 1. This CDR3 spans 13 amino acids. DNA for the CDR3: TGTGCCAGCTCACCCGGGACAGGGGGCGAGCAGTACTTC. Translating gives CASSPGTGGEQYF.

A remark on this clone: Other nucleotide sequences in the sample specify the same CDR3. The V gene is TRBV29-1, the J gene TRBJ2-7; 9 positions match TRBD2. The CDR3 has 11 residues. CDR1 is SQVTM and CDR2 is ANQGSEA in the germline V gene. With 7 bases clipped from V and 6 bases from J, the junction kept 4 bases outside the gene matches. In DNA, the CDR3 is TGCAGCGCACGGACTAGCGCCGAGCAGTACTTC. Protein sequence: CSARTSAEQYF.

With regard to this clone: In the same sample, other DNA sequences code for this CDR3. The V gene is TRBV29-1, the J gene TRBJ2-7; 10 bases line up with TRBD1. V was clipped by 6 bases and J by 3 bases; unmatched bases: 2. CDR1 SQVTM and CDR2 ANQGSEA come from the germline V gene. The CDR3 has 12 amino acids. This chain's CDR3 is CSVRTGGYEQYF. CDR3 in DNA: TGCAGCGTAAGGACAGGGGGCTACGAGCAGTACTTC.

J is TRBJ1-2 and V is TRBV5-1, with 12 bases aligning to TRBD1. The CDR3 totals 15 residues. Germline V lookup: CDR1 SGHRS, CDR2 YFSETQ. Trimming took 5 bases from V and 8 from J; bases not matched to a gene: 10. In nucleotides, the CDR3 is TGCGCCAGCAGGACCGGGACAGGGGGCGCGGAGGGCTACACCTTC. It is translated as CASRTGTGGAEGYTF.

The chain is built from TRBV30 and TRBJ1-6, with D perhaps matching TRBD1 (5 bases). CDR1 is GTSNPN, CDR2 SVGIG, per germline (reference sequence). V was trimmed by 3 bases and J by 6 bases, leaving 12 bases between them. The CDR3 runs to 14 residues. In DNA, the CDR3 is TGTGCCTGGAGAATCGGGGGGAGTAATTCACCCCTCCACTTT. Protein sequence: CAWRIGGSNSPLHF.

The rearrangement uses TRBV7-2 and TRBJ1-1, with no clear D. Germline CDR1 SGHTA, CDR2 FQGNSA. The CDR3 covers 13 residues. Trimming removed 4 bases at V and 1 base at J, with 7 bases between. The CDR3 here is CASSYTRNTEAFF. CDR3 bases: TGTGCCAGCAGCTATACAAGGAACACTGAAGCTTTCTTT.

The genes are TRBV27 and TRBJ2-2; 16 bases are shared with TRBD2. Germline assignment: CDR1 MNHEY and CDR2 SMNVEV (reference sequence). The CDR3 length is 18 residues. The J segment lost 6 bases and the V segment lost 2 bases, leaving 6 bases of the junction unmatched. The CDR3 protein is CASSLPGLAGGPSGELFF. The DNA of the CDR3 is TGTGCCAGCAGTTTACCGGGACTAGCGGGGGGGCCTTCCGGGGAGCTGTTTTTT.

The chain couples TRBV29-1 to TRBJ2-3; a weak D match, TRBD1 (7 bases). V was trimmed by 5 bases and J by 2 bases, leaving 17 bases between them. The germline CDR1 and CDR2 sequences are SQVTM and ANQGSEA. This CDR3 has 15 residues. The CDR3 nucleotides read TGCAGCGTTCCCCCGCGGGGACAGACCACAGATACGCAGTATTTT. Its translation is CSVPPRGQTTDTQYF.